This T cell receptor beta chain was sequenced during a study of CD8 T cells in Susac syndrome. Study information: There were six sequenced Susac syndrome patients with active disease and roughly 8 in remission.

Of note for this clonotype: What it binds is unknown.

Whole-study results and caveats: The study recognized that the number of individuals in its TCR sequencing and HLA analysis was relatively small.

This CDR3 has 17 amino acids. V was clipped by 1 base and J by 2 bases, with 17 bases between them. Germline-derived CDR1 and CDR2 are SGHVS and FQNEAQ. An input of roughly 0.5 to 1 ug of RNA was subjected to reverse transcription using random hexamers. TCRdb reprocessed the immunoSEQ multiplex PCR reads with MiXCR, giving one entry per CDR3 protein. The sample shows 150,000 to 200,000 distinct CDR3 sequences, about 95% of them seen only once. The authors sequenced TCR beta from blood CD8+ and CD4+ T cells. The V gene is TRBV7-8, the J gene TRBJ2-5, with D possibly matching TRBD1 (5 bases). The clonotype comes from a human donor with Susac syndrome. Sequenced sample: CD4+ T cells from PBMCs. The CDR3: CASSLGTKGFWQETQYF. CDR3 bases: TGTGCCAGCAGCTTAGGAACCAAGGGGTTTTGGCAAGAGACCCAGTACTTC. Using reference TRBV7-8 and TRBJ2-5 for the parts outside the CDR3, the full variable domain is GAGVSQSPRYKVAKRGQDVALRCDPISGHVSLFWYQQALGQGPEFLTYFQNEAQLDKSGLPSDRFFAERPEGSVSTLKIQRTQQEDSAVYLCASSLGTKGFWQETQYFGPGTRLLVL.